The 19 T cell receptor beta chains reported below all come from one sample, sequenced in a study of a mutant IDH1 vaccine in newly diagnosed glioma. Time point described: week 35, safety follow-up. Mutant IDH1 20-mer peptide, at 300 ug, made up each vaccine dose, with topical imiquimod. Assay used: immunoSEQ multiplex PCR; TCRdb lists only in-frame clones, some missing. The data hold about 27,000 clones, with more than 60% observed a single time. No antigen is known for these receptors. Sequenced here: PBMCs, sampled from a glioma patient whose treatment included an IDH1 peptide vaccine. The origin of the receptors is a man aged 50 to 60 with glioma.

This chain links TRBV2 with TRBJ1-2, with D unresolved. Trimming took 0 bases from V and 8 from J, leaving 22 bases between them. There are 17 residues in the CDR3. CDR1 and CDR2 (germline): SNHLY, FYNNEI. CDR3: CASSEAHPSFVPRGYTF. In DNA, the CDR3 is TGTGCCAGCAGTGAAGCTCACCCTTCTTTCGTACCTAGAGGCTACACCTTC. The full variable domain, its missing parts supplied by reference TRBV2 and TRBJ1-2, is EPEVTQTPSHQVTQMGQEVILRCVPISNHLYFYWYRQILGQKVEFLVSFYNNEISEKSEIFDDQFSVERPDGSNFTLKIRSTKLEDSAMYFCASSEAHPSFVPRGYTFGSGTRLTVV.

This sequence joins TRBV14 and TRBJ1-1; 8 bases align to TRBD1. The CDR3 contains 16 residues. Trimming took 1 base from V and 1 from J; bases not matched to a gene: 5. Germline V gene data show CDR1 as SGHDN and CDR2 as FVKESK. The CDR3 is CASSQGEGQGNTEAFF. Here the CDR3 DNA reads TGTGCCAGCAGCCAAGGGGAAGGACAGGGGAACACTGAAGCTTTCTTT. Complete variable domain (other parts from reference TRBV14 and TRBJ1-1): EAGVTQFPSHSVIEKGQTVTLRCDPISGHDNLYWYRRVMGKEIKFLLHFVKESKQDESGMPNNRFLAERTGGTYSTLKVQPAELEDSGVYFCASSQGEGQGNTEAFFGQGTRLTVV.

The chain recombines TRBV5-6 with TRBJ1-5; TRBD1 might be the D (6 bases). There are 15 residues in the CDR3. V lost 4 bases to trimming and J lost 5 bases, with 16 bases between them. Germline CDR1 SGHDT, CDR2 YYEEEE. The CDR3 here is CASSRGGLSDQPQHF. CDR3 sequence (DNA): TGTGCCAGCAGCAGAGGGGGTTTGAGCGATCAGCCCCAGCATTTT.

V and J are TRBV5-1 and TRBJ2-7; maybe TRBD1 (5 bases). Trimming removed 2 bases from V and 1 base from J, with 16 bases in between. The CDR3 loop spans 16 amino acids. CDR1 and CDR2 (germline): SGHRS, YFSETQ. The CDR3 region is CASSFSVQDISYEQYF. In DNA, the CDR3 is TGCGCCAGCAGCTTTAGTGTACAGGACATTTCCTACGAGCAGTACTTC.

The gene calls are TRBV23-1 and TRBJ2-7; no clear D. TRBV23-1 is recorded as an ORF, its role being uncertain. The length of the CDR3 is 11 residues. CDR3 sequence: CENGPPYEQYF. For the CDR3, the DNA is TGCGAGAACGGACCCCCCTACGAGCAGTACTTC.

The gene calls are TRBV18 and TRBJ1-2; no clear D. This CDR3 comprises 13 residues. CDR1 and CDR2 (germline): KGHSH, LQKENI. V lost 0 bases, J lost 8 bases, and 10 bases lay in between. CDR3 sequence reads: CASSPPGEGGYTF. The CDR3 region has the DNA TGTGCCAGCTCACCACCCGGGGAGGGCGGCTACACCTTC.

For the CDR3, the DNA is TGTGCCAGCAGTTGGGAGGACACTGAAGCTTTCTTT. It is translated as CASSWEDTEAFF. The chain is built from TRBV5-4 and TRBJ1-1; D uncertain. The CDR3 has 12 amino acids. Germline CDR1 SGHNT, CDR2 YYREEE (reference sequence). Trimming cost V 5 bases and J 3 bases, with 8 bases left between them.

Of note for this clone: One junction end disagrees with the germline gene, perhaps due to a read error. The chain uses TRBV9 and TRBJ2-7, with D possibly matching TRBD1 (5 bases). Germline V gene lookup returns CDR1 SGDLS and CDR2 YYNGEE. CDR3 length: 16 residues. CDR3 sequence reads: CASSVGSGMSSDEQYF. The CDR3 region has the DNA TGTGCCAGCAGCGTAGGATCAGGGATGTCCTCCGACGAGCAGTACTTC.

V usage is TRBV9 and J usage is TRBJ2-3, with D perhaps matching TRBD2 (7 bases). With 4 bases removed from V and 5 bases from J, the gap between germline ends came to 14 bases. The CDR3 has 14 amino acids. Germline V gives CDR1 SGDLS, CDR2 YYNGEE. CDR3 amino acids: CASSPPGGLDTQYF. In DNA, the CDR3 is TGTGCCAGCAGCCCTCCGGGGGGCCTAGATACGCAGTATTTT.

The V call is TRBV5-5, the J call TRBJ1-1, with TRBD1 matching 7 bases. V lost 4 bases and J lost 1; bases outside the gene matches: 4. Germline CDR1 SGHKS, CDR2 YYEKEE (reference sequence). This CDR3 region has 14 residues. The CDR3 coding sequence is TGTGCCAGCAGCCGACAGGGACAGAACACTGAAGCTTTCTTT. Its translation: CASSRQGQNTEAFF.

This clone was recorded only once. The genes are TRBV7-8 and TRBJ2-3; TRBD2 might be the D (6 bases). This CDR3 has 15 amino acids. The V end lost 5 bases, the J end lost 0 bases, and 12 bases lay between the germline ends. CDR1 and CDR2 (germline): SGHVS, FQNEAQ. Here the CDR3 DNA reads TGTGCCAGCAGCCCTGGGACTTTTAGCACAGATACGCAGTATTTT. Translation gives CASSPGTFSTDTQYF.

A few counts support this clone. The genes are TRBV7-6 and TRBJ1-5, with 9 bases matching TRBD1. Trimming removed 5 bases from V and 4 bases from J; junction bases left unmatched: 3. The CDR3 runs to 14 residues. CDR1 and CDR2 (germline): SGHVS, FNYEAQ. The CDR3 DNA is TGTGCCAGCAGCATAGGGACAGGGAATCAGCCCCAGCATTTT. Protein sequence: CASSIGTGNQPQHF.

The CDR3: CASALSGSRTDTDTQYF. CDR3 nucleotides: TGTGCCAGTGCCCTCTCCGGGAGCAGAACGGACACAGATACGCAGTATTTT. The rearrangement uses TRBV19 and TRBJ2-3, with D maybe TRBD2 (6 bases). The V gene's germline CDR1 is LNHDA and CDR2 SQIVND (reference sequence). V gave up 8 bases and J gave up 2 bases, with 23 bases separating them. The CDR3 covers 17 residues. Looking up the rest from reference TRBV19 and TRBJ2-3 gives the full variable domain: DGGITQSPKYLFRKEGQNVTLSCEQNLNHDAMYWYRQDPGQGLRLIYYSQIVNDFQKGDIAEGYSVSREKKESFPLTVTSAQKNPTAFYLCASALSGSRTDTDTQYFGPGTRLTVL.

Only a few counts were recorded for this clone. The V gene is TRBV28, the J gene TRBJ1-1; possible D gene TRBD1, 5 bases. Per the germline V gene, CDR1 is MDHEN and CDR2 is SYDVKM. There are 14 residues in the CDR3. With 5 bases removed from V and 3 bases from J, the gap between germline ends came to 13 bases. CDR3 amino acids: CASSLPLGDTEAFF. CDR3 nucleotides: TGTGCCAGCAGTCTGCCTTTGGGGGACACTGAAGCTTTCTTT.

The genes are TRBV4-1 and TRBJ1-3; 10 bases map to TRBD1. Germline loops: CDR1 MGHRA, CDR2 YSYEKL. The V gene end was trimmed by 5 bases and the J gene end by 4 bases; junction bases not matched to a gene: 8. This CDR3 contains 16 residues. In DNA, the CDR3 is TGCGCCAGCAGCGAAACCGGGACAGGGGAAGGAAACACCATATATTTT. Translated, it gives CASSETGTGEGNTIYF.

The chain joins TRBV4-2 to TRBJ2-3; 7 positions match TRBD2. This CDR3 is built from 17 residues. Germline V gene sequence: CDR1 LGHNA, CDR2 YNFKEQ. The trim removed 1 base at V and 4 bases at J, leaving 11 bases unmatched. The CDR3 coding sequence is TGTGCCAGCAGCCAAGGAGGGGCGGGAGAGTCGGCAGATACGCAGTATTTT. Protein sequence: CASSQGGAGESADTQYF.

This clone was found once. The chain uses TRBV10-3 and TRBJ2-1, with 9 nucleotides matching TRBD2. V lost 7 bases, J lost 9 bases, and 4 bases stayed unmatched. Germline V gene lookup returns CDR1 ENHRY and CDR2 SYGVKD. The CDR3 consists of 12 residues. CDR3 in amino acids: CAITNSGSEQFF. The CDR3 DNA follows: TGTGCCATCACCAATAGCGGGAGTGAGCAGTTCTTC.

V and J are TRBV7-8 and TRBJ2-5; perhaps TRBD2 as D (5 bases). CDR1 SGHVS and CDR2 FQNEAQ come from the germline V gene. Trimming stripped 5 bases from V and 5 bases from J, with 15 bases between. CDR3 length: 14 amino acids. Here the CDR3 reads CASSPLGRVETQYF. The CDR3 DNA reads as TGTGCCAGCAGCCCCCTGGGGAGAGTGGAGACCCAGTACTTC.

The chain links TRBV4-1 to TRBJ2-1; TRBD1 aligns across 9 bases. Germline loops: CDR1 MGHRA, CDR2 YSYEKL. Losses at the gene ends were 5 bases for V and 9 bases for J; bases not matched to a gene: 8. This CDR3 comprises 14 residues. CDR3 coding DNA: TGCGCCAGCAGCGAATTTACAGGGGGCGGTGAGCAGTTCTTC. Protein: CASSEFTGGGEQFF.